This T cell receptor (beta chain) was observed in a study of blood T cell repertoires in COVID-19. About the research overall: The samples span acute and convalescent COVID-19 from the United States, Italy and Spain.

The table came from immunoSEQ multiplex PCR; TCRdb's copy has only in-frame clones and leaves some out. This sample has just over 300,000 clones, with about nine tenths found just once. Living in about two dozen US areas, the participants were between roughly 18 and 95 years of age. The V and J ends lost 7 bases and 8 bases, in that order; junction bases with no gene match: 15. CDR1 MNHEY and CDR2 SMNVEV come from the germline V gene (reference sequence). This CDR3 is built from 16 residues. The receptor's source is a man under 40 who had recovered from COVID-19. The V call is TRBV27, the J call TRBJ2-1; 9 bases are a match to TRBD1. Sequenced input: PBMCs or T cells enriched from blood (not recorded which). The CDR3 DNA reads as TGTGCCAGCACGCCGGCAGTGCGGGACAGGGACTATGAGCAGTTCTTC. It specifies CASTPAVRDRDYEQFF.